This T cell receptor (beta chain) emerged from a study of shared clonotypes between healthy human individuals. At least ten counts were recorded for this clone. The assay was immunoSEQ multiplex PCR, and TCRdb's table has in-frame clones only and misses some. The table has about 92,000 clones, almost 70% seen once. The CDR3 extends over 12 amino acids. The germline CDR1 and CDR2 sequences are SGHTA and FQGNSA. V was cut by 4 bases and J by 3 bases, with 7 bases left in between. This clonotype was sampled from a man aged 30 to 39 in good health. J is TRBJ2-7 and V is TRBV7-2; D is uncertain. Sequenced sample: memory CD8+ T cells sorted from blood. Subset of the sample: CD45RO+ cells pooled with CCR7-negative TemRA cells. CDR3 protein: CASSYPGYEQYF. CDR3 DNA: TGTGCCAGCAGCTATCCGGGCTACGAGCAGTACTTC.